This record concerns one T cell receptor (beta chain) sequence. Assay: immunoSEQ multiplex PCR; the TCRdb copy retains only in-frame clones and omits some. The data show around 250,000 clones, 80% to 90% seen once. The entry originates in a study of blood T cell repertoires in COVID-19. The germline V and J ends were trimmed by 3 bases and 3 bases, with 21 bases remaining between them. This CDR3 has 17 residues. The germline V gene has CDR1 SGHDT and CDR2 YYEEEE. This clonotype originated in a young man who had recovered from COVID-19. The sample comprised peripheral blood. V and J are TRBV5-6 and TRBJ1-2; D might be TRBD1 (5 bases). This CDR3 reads CASSSLGGMANYYGYTF. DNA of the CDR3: TGTGCCAGCAGCTCTCTTGGGGGGATGGCGAACTACTATGGCTACACCTTC. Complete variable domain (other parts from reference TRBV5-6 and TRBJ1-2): DAGVTQSPTHLIKTRGQQVTLRCSPKSGHDTVSWYQQALGQGPQFIFQYYEEEERQRGNFPDRFSGHQFPNYSSELNVNALLLGDSALYLCASSSLGGMANYYGYTFGSGTRLTVV.